The 29 T cell receptor beta chains given below trace back to one sample, sequenced in a study of blood T cell repertoires in COVID-19. Produced via immunoSEQ multiplex PCR; TCRdb's table is partial and in-frame only. The data hold around 230,000 clones, with approximately 83% observed a single time. The specimen sequenced was peripheral blood. The origin of the receptors is a woman aged 80 or over with acute or convalescent COVID-19.

CDR3 coding DNA: TGCGCCAGCAGCTTGGTTTGGCAGGGTGGGTCACCCCTCCACTTT. Residues: CASSLVWQGGSPLHF. The gene calls are TRBV5-1 and TRBJ1-6; TRBD1 is a possible D gene (5 bases). Germline loops: CDR1 SGHRS, CDR2 YFSETQ. The CDR3 totals 15 residues. Trimming took 0 bases from V and 10 from J, leaving 14 bases between them.

CDR3 sequence (DNA): TGCGCCAGCAGCCCCGGGGTGCGGGGCAACTACAATGAGCAGTTCTTC. Its translation is CASSPGVRGNYNEQFF. The chain combines TRBV5-1 with TRBJ2-1; TRBD2 is a possible D gene (6 bases). Germline V CDR1 and CDR2: SGHRS, YFSETQ. Trimming took off 4 bases at V and 3 bases at J, with 17 bases between the two ends. The CDR3 extends over 16 amino acids.

The genes are TRBV6-5 and TRBJ1-6; D is undetermined. This CDR3 region has 14 residues. Trimming shortened V by 4 bases and J by 8 bases, and 12 bases separated the two germline ends. The germline V gene encodes CDR1 MNHEY and CDR2 SVGAGI. CDR3 amino acids: CASSSSDLDSPLHF. CDR3 DNA: TGTGCCAGCAGTTCCTCGGACTTAGATTCACCCCTCCACTTT.

This chain joins TRBV6-5 and TRBJ2-4; 7 nucleotides match TRBD1. The germline V gene has CDR1 MNHEY and CDR2 SVGAGI. The V segment lost 6 bases and the J segment 3 bases; nucleotides outside the gene matches: 8. The CDR3 covers 15 residues. CDR3 sequence (DNA): TGTGCCAGCAGCCCCGGGACAGTTGGCAAAAACATTCAGTACTTC. Protein product: CASSPGTVGKNIQYF.

The rearrangement uses TRBV3-1 (or the pseudogene TRBV3-2) and TRBJ1-1; maybe TRBD1 (6 bases). CDR3 length: 13 residues. V was trimmed by 3 bases and J by 10 bases, leaving 15 bases between them. Germline CDR1 LGHDT, CDR2 YNNKEL (reference sequence). Here the CDR3 reads CASSHQKGGGAFF. CDR3 bases: TGTGCCAGCAGCCACCAAAAGGGAGGGGGAGCTTTCTTT.

The V call is TRBV6-5, the J call TRBJ1-1; D unresolved. CDR3 length: 12 residues. The V end lost 5 bases, the J end lost 1 base, and 5 bases lay between the germline ends. Per the germline V gene, CDR1 is MNHEY and CDR2 is SVGAGI. The CDR3 DNA reads as TGTGCCAGCAGTCGGAGGAACACTGAAGCTTTCTTT. Its protein is CASSRRNTEAFF.

The chain couples TRBV30 to TRBJ1-6, with TRBD1 identical over 10 bases. The CDR3 extends over 15 amino acids. From germline, CDR1 is GTSNPN and CDR2 SVGIG (reference sequence). J lost 5 bases, V lost 5 bases, and 6 bases had no gene match. The chain's CDR3 is CAWGTGELHNSPLHF. The CDR3 DNA reads TGTGCCTGGGGGACAGGGGAATTACATAATTCACCCCTCCACTTT.

This clone appeared a single time. The same CDR3 can be traced to other DNA sequences in this sample. The rearrangement links TRBV6-5 to TRBJ1-6; TRBD1 matches at 8 bases. V lost 5 bases to trimming and J lost 7 bases; unmatched junction nucleotides: 7. Germline V gene sequence: CDR1 MNHEY, CDR2 SVGAGI. This CDR3 region has 15 residues. As DNA, the CDR3 is TGTGCCAGCAGTCTCGGACAGGGCGGCAATTCACCCCTCCACTTT. This translates into CASSLGQGGNSPLHF.

Here the CDR3 reads CASSLVTGSGEKLFF. In nucleotides, the CDR3 is TGTGCCAGCAGCTTAGTTACGGGGTCGGGAGAAAAACTGTTTTTT. This chain connects TRBV7-9 to TRBJ1-4; D call uncertain. The germline V gene has CDR1 SEHNR and CDR2 FQNEAQ (reference sequence). Trimming shortened V by 1 base and J by 8 bases, and 14 bases separated the two germline ends. CDR3 length equals 15 residues.

CDR3 DNA sequence: TGTGCCAGCTCACCAAGACAGACAGGGGGCGAGGAAGAGACCCAGTACTTC. It translates to CASSPRQTGGEEETQYF. The chain couples TRBV18 to TRBJ2-5; 10 nucleotides agree with TRBD1. Germline V CDR1 and CDR2: KGHSH, LQKENI. The CDR3 spans 17 residues. V lost 2 bases and J lost 3; bases outside the gene matches: 9.

This chain links TRBV3-1 (or the pseudogene TRBV3-2) with TRBJ1-1; D possibly corresponds to TRBD1 (5 bases). Germline CDR1 and CDR2: LGHDT and YNNKEL (reference sequence). Trimming removed 3 bases from V and 5 bases from J, with 13 bases in between. The CDR3 is made up of 14 amino acids. The DNA for the CDR3 is TGTGCCAGCAGCCACTCAGACCGGGGGACTGAAGCTTTCTTT. This encodes CASSHSDRGTEAFF.

This chain joins TRBV25-1 and TRBJ2-4; 7 nucleotides align to TRBD1. This CDR3 contains 17 residues. The J segment lost 2 bases and the V segment lost 2 bases, leaving 9 bases of the junction unmatched. Germline V gene data show CDR1 as MGHDK and CDR2 as SYGVNS. The CDR3 nucleotides read TGTGCCAGCAGTGAAATCTCGATACAGGGGTCCAAAAACATTCAGTACTTC. It translates to CASSEISIQGSKNIQYF.

V gene TRBV19 combines with J gene TRBJ1-2; 9 bases line up with TRBD1. CDR3 length: 15 amino acids. Germline V gene lookup returns CDR1 LNHDA and CDR2 SQIVND (reference sequence). The J segment lost 4 bases and the V segment lost 4 bases, leaving 7 bases of the junction unmatched. The CDR3 region is CASSRDRAELYGYTF. Here the CDR3 DNA reads TGTGCCAGTAGTAGGGACAGGGCGGAGCTCTATGGCTACACCTTC.

V gene TRBV28 combines with J gene TRBJ2-1; D not resolved. The CDR3 has 17 residues. Between the trimmed V and J ends, which lost 1 base and 4 bases, there was a span of 17 bases. CDR1 is MDHEN and CDR2 is SYDVKM in the germline V gene. The CDR3 DNA reads as TGTGCCAGCAGTTTATCCCCCTCCAGGTTCGCATACAATGAGCAGTTCTTC. It translates to CASSLSPSRFAYNEQFF.

The chain has TRBV5-5 and TRBJ1-2; perhaps TRBD1 as D (6 bases). This CDR3 is built from 13 residues. Trimming stripped 7 bases from V and 8 bases from J, with 18 bases between. Germline V lookup: CDR1 SGHKS, CDR2 YYEKEE (reference sequence). This CDR3 reads CASSGTGFGGYTF. The CDR3 DNA follows: TGTGCCAGCTCGGGTACAGGGTTCGGCGGCTACACCTTC. Together with reference TRBV5-5 and TRBJ1-2, the CDR3 gives the full variable domain: DAGVTQSPTHLIKTRGQQVTLRCSPISGHKSVSWYQQVLGQGPQFIFQYYEKEERGRGNFPDRFSARQFPNYSSELNVNALLLGDSALYLCASSGTGFGGYTFGSGTRLTVV.

The chain recombines TRBV25-1 with TRBJ1-1; a possible D gene is TRBD1 (6 bases). Germline V gene sequence: CDR1 MGHDK, CDR2 SYGVNS. Trimming cost V 4 bases and J 6 bases, with 12 bases left between them. CDR3 size: 13 residues. The CDR3 spells CASSVTGLPEAFF. CDR3 DNA: TGTGCCAGCAGTGTTACAGGGCTCCCTGAAGCTTTCTTT.

This chain connects TRBV6-5 to TRBJ1-6; D not resolved. The CDR3 length is 13 residues. V was shortened by 7 bases and J by 3 bases, with 7 bases between the two germline ends. The germline CDR1 and CDR2 sequences are MNHEY and SVGAGI. DNA of the CDR3: TGTGCCAGCATGCAGGACTATAATTCACCCCTCCACTTT. It codes for CASMQDYNSPLHF.

The chain uses TRBV28 and TRBJ1-1; D unclear. The V end lost 4 bases, the J end lost 3 bases, and 18 bases lay between the germline ends. In germline, CDR1 is MDHEN, CDR2 SYDVKM. The CDR3 has 16 amino acids. The CDR3 sequence: CASSSGGNGKDTEAFF. CDR3 sequence (DNA): TGTGCCAGCAGTTCGGGAGGGAACGGTAAGGACACTGAAGCTTTCTTT.

The table lists this clone with a few counts. The chain couples TRBV5-6 to TRBJ1-1; D unresolved. V was cut by 4 bases and J by 1 base, with 11 bases left in between. Germline assignment: CDR1 SGHDT and CDR2 YYEEEE. This CDR3 is built from 14 residues. The CDR3 reads CASSNLGRNTEAFF. The CDR3, as DNA: TGTGCCAGCAGCAACCTGGGGAGGAACACTGAAGCTTTCTTT.

The rearrangement uses TRBV3-1 (or the pseudogene TRBV3-2) and TRBJ1-1; TRBD1 might be the D (6 bases). The CDR3 has 14 amino acids. From germline, CDR1 is LGHDT and CDR2 YNNKEL (reference sequence). V was clipped by 0 bases and J by 3 bases, with 8 bases between them. CDR3: CASSQDKGDTEAFF. The CDR3 DNA reads TGTGCCAGCAGCCAAGATAAGGGGGACACTGAAGCTTTCTTT.

The chain couples TRBV5-1 to TRBJ1-6, with D possibly TRBD1 on 6 matching bases. This CDR3 is built from 15 residues. Germline loops: CDR1 SGHRS, CDR2 YFSETQ. V gave up 0 bases and J gave up 10 bases, with 14 bases separating them. The CDR3 sequence is CASSLGGLRDSPLHF. The DNA for the CDR3 is TGCGCCAGCAGCTTGGGGGGGCTTAGGGACTCACCCCTCCACTTT.

V and J are TRBV9 and TRBJ1-6; D may be TRBD1 (6 bases). Germline CDR1 is SGDLS and CDR2 is YYNGEE. Trimming removed 0 bases from V and 8 bases from J, with 15 bases in between. The CDR3 is made up of 16 amino acids. The CDR3 loop reads CASSVESRGNHSPLHF. For the CDR3, the DNA is TGTGCCAGCAGCGTAGAATCCAGGGGAAATCATTCACCCCTCCACTTT.

The rearrangement uses TRBV19 and TRBJ1-1, with D tentatively TRBD1 (5 bases). The V end lost 5 bases, the J end lost 1 base, and 14 bases lay between the germline ends. CDR3 length: 15 residues. The germline V gene has CDR1 LNHDA and CDR2 SQIVND (reference sequence). This CDR3 is CASSSVGEGNTEAFF. DNA for the CDR3: TGTGCCAGTAGTTCCGTAGGGGAAGGGAACACTGAAGCTTTCTTT.

This chain joins TRBV28 and TRBJ1-2; D not certain. Trimming left V 6 bases short and J 2 bases short, with 10 bases between. This CDR3 contains 13 residues. CDR1 MDHEN and CDR2 SYDVKM come from the germline V gene. CDR3 in amino acids: CASRAPGNYGYTF. The CDR3 coding sequence is TGTGCCAGCAGAGCTCCGGGAAACTATGGCTACACCTTC.

This clone showed up just a few times. This chain joins TRBV24-1 and TRBJ2-1; 7 nucleotides match TRBD2. This CDR3 is 12 amino acids long. Germline values: CDR1 KGHDR, CDR2 SFDVKD. V shed 4 bases, J shed 9 bases, and the junction held 2 bases outside the gene matches. The CDR3 loop is CATSDPGGEQFF. DNA for the CDR3: TGTGCCACCAGTGACCCGGGGGGTGAGCAGTTCTTC.

The V gene is TRBV14, the J gene TRBJ2-2; tentative D call: TRBD1 (5 bases). The CDR3 contains 16 residues. Trimming removed 0 bases from V and 4 bases from J, with 12 bases in between. The germline gives CDR1 SGHDN, CDR2 FVKESK. CDR3 sequence (DNA): TGTGCCAGCAGCCAAGATATCCCCAGGGCCACCGGGGAGCTGTTTTTT. Translation: CASSQDIPRATGELFF.

V gene TRBV7-2 combines with J gene TRBJ2-3; D gene unclear. Trimming pared 5 bases from V and 9 bases from J, leaving 15 bases between. Per germline, CDR1 SGHTA and CDR2 FQGNSA. The CDR3 length is 13 residues. This CDR3 reads CASSAPSSNTQYF. The CDR3 DNA is TGTGCCAGCAGCGCACCCTCTAGTAACACGCAGTATTTT.

This clone occurred many times. V and J are TRBV7-3 and TRBJ1-3; perhaps TRBD1 as D (6 bases). Per the germline V gene, CDR1 is SGHTA and CDR2 is FQGTGA. The CDR3 is 15 residues long. V gave up 0 bases and J gave up 4 bases, with 10 bases separating them. The CDR3 nucleotides are TGTGCCAGCAGCTTAACCCCTGACAGGGGAAACACCATATATTTT. It codes for CASSLTPDRGNTIYF. Drawing the rest from reference TRBV7-3 and TRBJ1-3, the complete variable domain is GAGVSQTPSNKVTEKGKYVELRCDPISGHTALYWYRQSLGQGPEFLIYFQGTGAADDSGLPNDRFFAVRPEGSVSTLKIQRTERGDSAVYLCASSLTPDRGNTIYFGEGSWLTVV.

The chain combines TRBV7-9 with TRBJ1-2; TRBD1 is a possible D gene (5 bases). The CDR3 covers 13 residues. Between the trimmed V and J ends, which lost 5 bases and 8 bases, there was a span of 15 bases. Germline V gives CDR1 SEHNR, CDR2 FQNEAQ (reference sequence). The CDR3 region has the DNA TGTGCCAGCAGCGGACGGGGGAAGGCGGGCTACACCTTC. This encodes CASSGRGKAGYTF.